These 16 T cell receptor beta chains originate from one sample sequenced in a study of shared T cell receptors in the human thymus. Only in-frame clones appear in the TCRdb table, and some are missing; sequencing was by immunoSEQ multiplex PCR. The sample holds tens of thousands of clones; about 95% are singletons and the top ten take less than 0.04%. The sequencing input was thymocytes. These receptors were taken from a human donor.

V usage is TRBV27 and J usage is TRBJ2-1; TRBD2 matches 14 bases. The CDR3 covers 17 residues. With 2 bases clipped from V and 7 bases from J, the junction kept 7 bases outside the gene matches. From germline, CDR1 is MNHEY and CDR2 SMNVEV (reference sequence). CDR3 coding DNA: TGTGCCAGCAGTTTACCAGGACTAGCGGGGGGCGGGAATGAGCAGTTCTTC. It is translated as CASSLPGLAGGGNEQFF.

V and J are TRBV28 and TRBJ1-4; tentative D call: TRBD1 (5 bases). Germline V gene sequence: CDR1 MDHEN, CDR2 SYDVKM. CDR3 length: 14 residues. Deletions cut 6 bases from V and 4 bases from J, with 12 bases between. This CDR3 is CASSSGRFNEKLFF. CDR3 in DNA: TGTGCCAGCAGCTCGGGACGGTTTAATGAAAAACTGTTTTTT.

This clone occurred once. The CDR3 coding sequence is TGTGCCAGCAGTGAAACCGGGACTCCGGCCGGCACAGATACGCAGTATTTT. Translating gives CASSETGTPAGTDTQYF. The rearrangement uses TRBV6-1 and TRBJ2-3, with a tentative D call TRBD2 (6 bases). This CDR3 region has 17 residues. Between the trimmed V and J ends, which lost 2 bases and 1 base, there was a span of 16 bases. Germline V gives CDR1 MNHNS, CDR2 SASEGT.

This chain links TRBV5-4 with TRBJ1-3, with D hard to call. Germline CDR1 reads SGHNT; CDR2 reads YYREEE (reference sequence). CDR3 length equals 11 residues. The V gene lost 3 bases and the J gene lost 3 bases, with 1 base spanning the gap. The CDR3 loop is CASSYGNTIYF. DNA of the CDR3: TGTGCCAGCAGCTATGGAAACACCATATATTTT.

V and J are TRBV4-1 and TRBJ1-2; the D is unclear. The germline V and J ends were trimmed by 4 bases and 7 bases, with 25 bases remaining between them. The CDR3 runs to 17 residues. Germline values: CDR1 MGHRA, CDR2 YSYEKL. CDR3 sequence (DNA): TGCGCCAGCAGCCCCTCGACGGCGGCGAAGCCTTGGGGTGGCTACACCTTC. Its translation: CASSPSTAAKPWGGYTF.

The chain joins TRBV28 to TRBJ1-6; no definite D call. Germline V lookup: CDR1 MDHEN, CDR2 SYDVKM. Trimming pared 4 bases from V and 6 bases from J, leaving 10 bases between. The length of the CDR3 is 14 residues. CDR3 protein: CASSCQHFNSPLHF. The DNA for the CDR3 is TGTGCCAGCAGTTGTCAACACTTTAATTCACCCCTCCACTTT.

The CDR3 DNA is TGTGCCAGCAGCGTGACTAGCGGGGGGTACGAGCAGTACTTC. It is translated as CASSVTSGGYEQYF. The rearrangement joins TRBV9 to TRBJ2-7; TRBD2 matches at 13 bases. The trim removed 2 bases at V and 4 bases at J, leaving 0 bases unmatched. The V gene's germline CDR1 is SGDLS and CDR2 YYNGEE. The CDR3 is 14 residues long. Combining the CDR3 with reference TRBV9 and TRBJ2-7 gives the whole variable domain DSGVTQTPKHLITATGQRVTLRCSPRSGDLSVYWYQQSLDQGLQFLIQYYNGEERAKGNILERFSAQQFPDLHSELNLSSLELGDSALYFCASSVTSGGYEQYFGPGTRLTVT.

This chain joins TRBV12-2 and TRBJ2-2; TRBD1 is taken as the D call from the table, unchecked against the DNA. TRBV12-2 is marked as a pseudogene. The CDR3 is made up of 15 amino acids. CDR3 residues: CASRPNRGLAGELFF. In nucleotides, the CDR3 is TGTGCAAGTCGCCCTAACAGGGGGCTTGCCGGGGAGCTGTTTTTT.

The chain recombines TRBV7-6 with TRBJ2-7; D is perhaps TRBD2 (6 bases). With 2 bases removed from V and 2 bases from J, the gap between germline ends came to 13 bases. In germline, CDR1 is SGHVS, CDR2 FNYEAQ. CDR3 length equals 15 residues. The CDR3, as DNA: TGTGCCAGCAGCTTATTTAGGGAGGAGACCTACGAGCAGTACTTC. It encodes CASSLFREETYEQYF. The full variable domain, completed using reference TRBV7-6 and TRBJ2-7, is GAGVSQSPRYKVTKRGQDVALRCDPISGHVSLYWYRQALGQGPEFLTYFNYEAQQDKSGLPNDRFSAERPEGSISTLTIQRTEQRDSAMYRCASSLFREETYEQYFGPGTRLTVT.

CDR3 region: CASSYAQCNSPLHF. CDR3 nucleotide sequence: TGTGCCAGCAGTTACGCACAATGTAATTCACCCCTCCACTTT. The rearrangement uses TRBV6-5 and TRBJ1-6; D is uncertain. The V gene's germline CDR1 is MNHEY and CDR2 SVGAGI. CDR3 length: 14 amino acids. The V end was cut by 2 bases, the J end by 6 bases, with 8 bases between.

This chain links TRBV14 with TRBJ2-3; weak D call: TRBD2 (7 bases). Germline V gene lookup returns CDR1 SGHDN and CDR2 FVKESK. The CDR3 totals 20 residues. V was clipped by 0 bases and J by 3 bases, with 25 bases between them. This chain's CDR3 is CASSQEDTTVGGGITDTQYF. CDR3 DNA: TGTGCCAGCAGCCAAGAGGACACAACCGTTGGCGGGGGCATAACAGATACGCAGTATTTT.

The V call is TRBV4-1, the J call TRBJ2-2, with 8 bases matching TRBD2. The CDR3 length is 16 residues. The ends lost 3 bases at V and 5 bases at J; junction bases unmatched: 8. Per germline, CDR1 MGHRA and CDR2 YSYEKL. For the CDR3, the DNA is TGCGCCAGCAGCCAGGCGCGGGGGGCGGAAACCGGGGAGCTGTTTTTT. Translation gives CASSQARGAETGELFF.

The gene calls are TRBV27 and TRBJ2-5, with TRBD1 as a possible D gene (6 bases). Per the germline V gene, CDR1 is MNHEY and CDR2 is SMNVEV (reference sequence). Trimming took 0 bases from V and 1 from J, leaving 12 bases between them. This CDR3 has 16 residues. CDR3 in amino acids: CASSLSNRGFQETQYF. Written as DNA, the CDR3 is TGTGCCAGCAGTTTATCAAATAGGGGGTTCCAAGAGACCCAGTACTTC.

The J gene is TRBJ2-7, the V gene TRBV14, with D unclear. The V end lost 6 bases, the J end lost 2 bases, and 5 bases lay between the germline ends. Germline CDR1 is SGHDN and CDR2 is FVKESK. The CDR3 extends over 11 amino acids. CDR3 DNA sequence: TGTGCCAGCAGACTCCCCTACGAGCAGTACTTC. Its protein is CASRLPYEQYF.

This clone was observed once. V gene TRBV23-1 combines with J gene TRBJ2-5; TRBD1 matches at 10 bases. TRBV23-1 is identified as an open reading frame with a role that is uncertain. The CDR3 runs 16 residues. V lost 3 bases, J lost 5 bases, and 9 bases stayed unmatched. CDR3 sequence: CASSHPGQGEVETQYF. CDR3 bases: TGCGCCAGCAGTCACCCCGGACAGGGGGAAGTGGAGACCCAGTACTTC.

The chain is built from TRBV7-2 and TRBJ1-2; D perhaps matches TRBD1 (6 bases). Germline loops: CDR1 SGHTA, CDR2 FQGNSA. The CDR3 totals 15 residues. Trimming took 5 bases from V and 2 from J, leaving 15 bases between them. This chain's CDR3 is CASSPGTPHNYGYTF. In DNA form, the CDR3 reads TGTGCCAGCAGCCCGGGGACACCCCACAACTATGGCTACACCTTC. The entire variable domain, with the rest obtained from reference TRBV7-2 and TRBJ1-2, is as follows: GAGVSQSPSNKVTEKGKDVELRCDPISGHTALYWYRQSLGQGLEFLIYFQGNSAPDKSGLPSDRFSAERTGGSVSTLTIQRTQQEDSAVYLCASSPGTPHNYGYTFGSGTRLTVV.